This record covers a single TCR beta chain. Authors' analysis steps: Estimation of nucleated cell counts relied on the amplification of reference gene primers. TCRdb keeps only in-frame clones here, not all; method: immunoSEQ multiplex PCR. Clonal size and the V and J genes are those of that table, whereas D and trimming came from the DNA. The top ten clones hold approximately 3.4% of a sample with about 520,000 clones, approximately 85% of them seen once. This specimen belongs to a study of blood T cell repertoires in COVID-19. As for the study in general: Acute and convalescent COVID-19 specimens originated in the United States, Italy and Spain.

The V segment lost 3 bases and the J segment 5 bases; nucleotides outside the gene matches: 3. CDR1 is LNHDA and CDR2 is SQIVND in the germline V gene (reference sequence). The CDR3 is 14 residues long. The clonotype was recovered from a human donor in a cohort sampled during active COVID-19. The V call is TRBV19, the J call TRBJ2-2; the match to TRBD2 covers 7 bases. The specimen sequenced was peripheral blood. As DNA, the CDR3 is TGTGCCAGTAGTATGCTAGCGGCAACCGGGGAGCTGTTTTTT. Translating gives CASSMLAATGELFF.